This is a list of T cell receptor beta chains from one sample in a study of post-analysis software for immune sequencing data. MiXCR, run by TCRdb on the PCR reads, gives a single entry per CDR3 protein. Of roughly 800,000 distinct CDR3 sequences listed, just under 30% are singletons. The sequenced material came from blood. All receptors derive from a girl aged 10 to 17 with multiple sclerosis. The CDR3 runs from the conserved cysteine through the conserved F or W. A D gene is named only where the DNA matches it firmly. The size of a clone is reported for some rows only, either as once, few or many, or as a class for expanded clones.

d_gene: .
v_gene: TRBV10-3
abundance: .
j_gene: TRBJ2-1
CDR3nt: TGTGCCATCAGTGGGGGGTATGAGCAGTTCTTC
CDR3aa: CAISGGYEQFF

d_gene: TRBD2
v_gene: TRBV6-5
abundance: .
j_gene: TRBJ2-2
CDR3nt: TGTGCCAGCAGTTACTCAGGGACTAGCGCCACCGGGGAGCTGTTTTTT
CDR3aa: CASSYSGTSATGELFF

d_gene: .
v_gene: TRBV20-1
abundance: .
j_gene: TRBJ2-3
CDR3nt: TGCAGCCCCGGTAGGGTCGCAGATACGCAGTATTTT
CDR3aa: CSPGRVADTQYF

d_gene: .
v_gene: TRBV20-1
abundance: .
j_gene: TRBJ1-1
CDR3nt: TGCAGTGCTAGACAGCGAGGGAACACTGAAGCTTTCTTT
CDR3aa: CSARQRGNTEAFF

d_gene: .
v_gene: TRBV6-5
abundance: many
j_gene: TRBJ2-1
CDR3nt: TGTGCCAGCAGTTACCACAGGGACCTGAACAATGAGCAGTTCTTC
CDR3aa: CASSYHRDLNNEQFF

d_gene: .
v_gene: TRBV7-9
abundance: .
j_gene: TRBJ2-1
CDR3nt: TGTGCCAGCAGCTTGGGCGGGGGCCCTTCGGATGAGCAGTTCTTC
CDR3aa: CASSLGGGPSDEQFF

d_gene: TRBD1
v_gene: TRBV27
abundance: few
j_gene: TRBJ2-1
CDR3nt: TGTGCCAGCAGTAATACGGGACAGCTCCACAATGAGCAGTTCTTC
CDR3aa: CASSNTGQLHNEQFF

d_gene: TRBD1
v_gene: TRBV27
abundance: .
j_gene: TRBJ2-3
CDR3nt: TGTGCCAGCAGTGACAGGGTCATGAACGGTGAGACAGATACGCAGTATTTT
CDR3aa: CASSDRVMNGETDTQYF

d_gene: .
v_gene: TRBV12-3/TRBV12-4
abundance: .
j_gene: TRBJ1-2
CDR3nt: TGTGCCACCTACGGGGGTGATGGCTACACCTTC
CDR3aa: CATYGGDGYTF

d_gene: .
v_gene: TRBV7-2
abundance: few
j_gene: TRBJ2-1
CDR3nt: TGTGCCAGCAGCCCCAGGCCAGCGGGTGAGCAGTTCTTC
CDR3aa: CASSPRPAGEQFF

d_gene: .
v_gene: TRBV3-1
abundance: .
j_gene: TRBJ2-3
CDR3nt: TGTGCCAGCAGCCAAGATCTTCCGGCCGATACGCAGTATTTT
CDR3aa: CASSQDLPADTQYF

d_gene: .
v_gene: TRBV9
abundance: .
j_gene: TRBJ1-2
CDR3nt: TGTGCCAGCACCAGAGGCAGGGACGGCTACACCTTC
CDR3aa: CASTRGRDGYTF

d_gene: .
v_gene: TRBV4-2
abundance: .
j_gene: TRBJ1-2
CDR3nt: TGTGCCAGCAGCCAAGCAGGGGTTTCTAACTATGGCCACACCTTC
CDR3aa: CASSQAGVSNYGHTF

d_gene: .
v_gene: TRBV20-1
abundance: few
j_gene: TRBJ2-5
CDR3nt: TGCAGTGCTAGGGCTAATGACGGTCCGGGGGAGACCCAGTACTTC
CDR3aa: CSARANDGPGETQYF

d_gene: .
v_gene: TRBV29-1
abundance: many
j_gene: TRBJ1-5
CDR3nt: TGCAGCGCCTTAATATCTCAGGGGAAGCCCCAGCATTTT
CDR3aa: CSALISQGKPQHF

d_gene: .
v_gene: TRBV4-1
abundance: .
j_gene: TRBJ2-2
CDR3nt: TGCGCCAGCAGACACGCGGTCTGGGAGAACACCGGGGAGCTGTTTTTT
CDR3aa: CASRHAVWENTGELFF

d_gene: .
v_gene: TRBV28
abundance: .
j_gene: TRBJ1-1
CDR3nt: TGTGCCAGCAGTCGTCAGTTAACAGGGTCCCCTGAAGCTTTCTTT
CDR3aa: CASSRQLTGSPEAFF

d_gene: TRBD2
v_gene: TRBV7-2
abundance: few
j_gene: TRBJ2-7
CDR3nt: TGTGCCAGCCGTACACGGGAGGGCGAGCAGTACTTC
CDR3aa: CASRTREGEQYF

d_gene: .
v_gene: TRBV20-1
abundance: few
j_gene: TRBJ2-4
CDR3nt: TGCAGTGCTAGAGATGAAGCAAACAAAAACATTCAGTACTTC
CDR3aa: CSARDEANKNIQYF

d_gene: .
v_gene: TRBV20-1
abundance: .
j_gene: TRBJ1-4
CDR3nt: TGCAGTGCTATCGCGAGAGGGGTACGGGAAAAACTGTTTTTT
CDR3aa: CSAIARGVREKLFF

d_gene: .
v_gene: TRBV5-1
abundance: few
j_gene: TRBJ2-7
CDR3nt: TGCGCCAGCAGCGTCGAGAACTCCTACGAGCAGTACTTC
CDR3aa: CASSVENSYEQYF

d_gene: TRBD2
v_gene: TRBV5-1
abundance: .
j_gene: TRBJ2-7
CDR3nt: TGCGCCAGCAGCCCGGGACTAGACGAGCAGTACTTC
CDR3aa: CASSPGLDEQYF

d_gene: .
v_gene: TRBV20-1
abundance: .
j_gene: TRBJ2-5
CDR3nt: TGCAGTGCTAGAGACTCAGAGACCCAGTACTTC
CDR3aa: CSARDSETQYF

d_gene: TRBD1
v_gene: TRBV7-9
abundance: .
j_gene: TRBJ1-1
CDR3nt: TGTGCCAGCAGCCCCATAACAGGGGTTCCTGAAGCTTTCTTT
CDR3aa: CASSPITGVPEAFF

d_gene: .
v_gene: TRBV29-1
abundance: .
j_gene: TRBJ2-7
CDR3nt: TGCAGCGTTGGTGCCAGGGCCCCCACCTACGAGCAGTACTTC
CDR3aa: CSVGARAPTYEQYF

d_gene: .
v_gene: TRBV11-2
abundance: .
j_gene: TRBJ2-1
CDR3nt: TGTGCCACCATATCCGCGTCTCAAAGCCGAGAGCAGTTCTTC
CDR3aa: CATISASQSREQFF

d_gene: .
v_gene: TRBV6-5
abundance: .
j_gene: TRBJ2-4
CDR3nt: TGTGCCAGCAGTTACTCGGCAGGGTTTTTAGACATTCAGTACTTC
CDR3aa: CASSYSAGFLDIQYF

d_gene: .
v_gene: TRBV7-2
abundance: .
j_gene: TRBJ2-1
CDR3nt: TGTGCCAGCAGCTTACCGCCGGGCGAGCAGTTCTTC
CDR3aa: CASSLPPGEQFF

d_gene: TRBD1
v_gene: TRBV28
abundance: .
j_gene: TRBJ1-2
CDR3nt: TGTGCCAGCGGCTCTAGGGGGCTCGCTAACTATGGCTACACCTTC
CDR3aa: CASGSRGLANYGYTF

d_gene: .
v_gene: TRBV12-3/TRBV12-4
abundance: .
j_gene: TRBJ2-4
CDR3nt: TGTGCCAGCAGTTTACGACAAACCCTGCGGTACTTC
CDR3aa: CASSLRQTLRYF

d_gene: .
v_gene: TRBV29-1
abundance: many
j_gene: TRBJ2-5
CDR3nt: TGCAGCGTGTACACAGGGCAAGAGACCCAGTACTTC
CDR3aa: CSVYTGQETQYF

d_gene: TRBD1
v_gene: TRBV7-2
abundance: .
j_gene: TRBJ1-2
CDR3nt: TGTGCCAGCAAGGATATGGGGGGGACAGCTAACTATGGCTACACCTTC
CDR3aa: CASKDMGGTANYGYTF

d_gene: .
v_gene: TRBV7-2
abundance: .
j_gene: TRBJ1-2
CDR3nt: TGTGCCAGCAGCTTAGGAGGGCGACGCGGAACTCTCTATGGCTACACCTTC
CDR3aa: CASSLGGRRGTLYGYTF

d_gene: .
v_gene: TRBV5-6
abundance: .
j_gene: TRBJ1-3
CDR3nt: TGTGCCAGCAACCCGGGAGTGTCTGGAAACACCATATATTTT
CDR3aa: CASNPGVSGNTIYF

d_gene: TRBD2
v_gene: TRBV4-3
abundance: .
j_gene: TRBJ2-5
CDR3nt: TGCGCCAGCAGCCATGGACTAGCCGCCGGCAACGGGCAGTACTTC
CDR3aa: CASSHGLAAGNGQYF

d_gene: .
v_gene: TRBV7-2
abundance: few
j_gene: TRBJ2-5
CDR3nt: TGTGCCAGCAGCGCCCAGGCGCAGGGGGGCCCAGAGACCCAGTACTTC
CDR3aa: CASSAQAQGGPETQYF

d_gene: TRBD1
v_gene: TRBV12-3/TRBV12-4
abundance: many
j_gene: TRBJ2-7
CDR3nt: TGTGCCAGCAGCCACGGGGACAGGGACTACGAGCAGTACTTC
CDR3aa: CASSHGDRDYEQYF

d_gene: .
v_gene: TRBV5-1
abundance: .
j_gene: TRBJ2-7
CDR3nt: TGCGCCAGCAGCTCTTTCGCAAGCGGCCCCTACGAGCAGTACTTC
CDR3aa: CASSSFASGPYEQYF

d_gene: TRBD1
v_gene: TRBV4-2
abundance: few
j_gene: TRBJ2-3
CDR3nt: TGTGCCAGCAGCCAAGCCCCAGACAGGGATAGCACAGATACGCAGTATTTT
CDR3aa: CASSQAPDRDSTDTQYF

d_gene: TRBD2
v_gene: TRBV28
abundance: .
j_gene: TRBJ2-5
CDR3nt: TGTGCCAGCAGTTACTCCCCCGGGACTAGCCTGCAGTGGCGGGAGACCCAGTACTTC
CDR3aa: CASSYSPGTSLQWRETQYF

d_gene: .
v_gene: TRBV19
abundance: .
j_gene: TRBJ1-2
CDR3nt: TGTGCCAGTTCCAAGGAGGGGGACTATGGCTACACCTTC
CDR3aa: CASSKEGDYGYTF

d_gene: TRBD1
v_gene: TRBV14
abundance: .
j_gene: TRBJ2-1
CDR3nt: TGTGCCAGCAGCCCCCAAGACAGGGAAGACGAGTGGTTCTTC
CDR3aa: CASSPQDREDEWFF

d_gene: .
v_gene: TRBV6-6
abundance: .
j_gene: TRBJ1-5
CDR3nt: TGTGCCAGCAGCCCGCCCAATAGCAATCAGCCCCAGCATTTT
CDR3aa: CASSPPNSNQPQHF

d_gene: TRBD2
v_gene: TRBV5-1
abundance: .
j_gene: TRBJ2-7
CDR3nt: TGCGCCAGCAGCCCGAGCGGGGTCTCCTACGAGCAGTACTTC
CDR3aa: CASSPSGVSYEQYF

d_gene: .
v_gene: TRBV2
abundance: .
j_gene: TRBJ2-1
CDR3nt: TGTGCCAGCAGGACTAGTTTCTACAATGAGCAGTTCTTC
CDR3aa: CASRTSFYNEQFF